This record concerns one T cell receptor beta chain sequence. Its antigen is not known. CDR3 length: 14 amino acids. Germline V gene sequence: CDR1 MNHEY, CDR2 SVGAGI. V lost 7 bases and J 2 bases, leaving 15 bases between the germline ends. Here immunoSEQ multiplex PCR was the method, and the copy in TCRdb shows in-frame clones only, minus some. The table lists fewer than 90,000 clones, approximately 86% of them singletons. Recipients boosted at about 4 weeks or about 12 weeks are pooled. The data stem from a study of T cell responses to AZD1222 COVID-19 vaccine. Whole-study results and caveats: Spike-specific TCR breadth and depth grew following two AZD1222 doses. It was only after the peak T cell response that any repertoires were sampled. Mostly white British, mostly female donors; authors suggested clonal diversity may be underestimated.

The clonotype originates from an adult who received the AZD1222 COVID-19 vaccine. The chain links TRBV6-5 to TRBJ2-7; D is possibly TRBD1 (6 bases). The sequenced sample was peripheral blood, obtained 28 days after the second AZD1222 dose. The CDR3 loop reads CASNRDPGPYEQYF. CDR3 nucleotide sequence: TGTGCCAGCAACAGGGACCCGGGCCCCTACGAGCAGTACTTC.